This T cell receptor beta chain was sequenced for a study of identical twins. Findings and caveats of the study: Invariant populations such as MAIT and iNKT cells could partly muddle zero-insertion analyses.

Among all donors, each was a healthy Caucasian. MiXCR, run by TCRdb on the 5' RACE reads, gives a single entry per CDR3 protein. Among fewer than 900,000 distinct CDR3 sequences, 15% to 20% were seen once, and the ten largest hold about 12%. The sample holds a few counts of this clonotype. What it recognizes is unknown. These data were also filed under a second study, of T cells expressing NK-cell markers. That work states: It was from sorted CD3+CD56+NKG2C+, CD3+CD56+NKG2C- and CD3+CD56-NKG2C+ T cells that TCR beta repertoires came. The authors restricted sorting to alpha-beta TCR T cells with an anti-gamma-delta TCR antibody in several experiments.

This TCR was recovered from a woman between 18 and 30 years old in good health. The source material was PBMCs.

The CDR3 is CASSPLGTGEGYTF. The CDR3 bases are TGTGCCAGCAGCCCCCTAGGGACAGGGGAGGGCTACACCTTC. The chain couples TRBV5-8 to TRBJ1-2; 10 bases align to TRBD1. This CDR3 spans 14 amino acids. Germline CDR1 SGHTS, CDR2 YDEGEE. V was clipped by 4 bases and J by 8 bases; unmatched bases: 8.